Listed below are T cell receptor beta chains from one sample, sequenced in a study of CD8 T cells in ankylosing spondylitis. TCRdb re-derived calls from the 5' RACE reads in MiXCR, one entry per CDR3 protein. The data contain 700,000 to 1,000,000 distinct CDR3 sequences, 12% of them singletons. The sample consisted of blood, either unsorted or a sorted T cell fraction (not recorded which). The receptors originated from a male donor with ankylosing spondylitis. The CDR3 runs from the conserved cysteine through the conserved F or W. The D gene is left open where the match is weak. Clone size is given for some rows only: seen once, a few or many times, or a class if the clone is expanded.

size	J	D	V	DNA	CDR3
few	TRBJ1-1	-	TRBV18	TGTGCCAGCTCCCCACCAGGGGCCGTTGAAGCTTTCTTT	CASSPPGAVEAFF
few	TRBJ1-1	-	TRBV20-1	TGCAGTGCTAGAGATGCACAGAAAAACACTGAAGCTTTCTTT	CSARDAQKNTEAFF
-	TRBJ2-7	TRBD1	TRBV19	TGTGCCAGTAGTATCGGGACAGGACCCTACGAGCAGTACTTC	CASSIGTGPYEQYF
-	TRBJ2-5	-	TRBV5-6	TGTGCCAGCACCCGCACTCTGGGAGCCCAAGAGACCCAGTACTTC	CASTRTLGAQETQYF
many	TRBJ2-3	TRBD2	TRBV29-1	TGCAGCGTCGGACTAGCCCTCACAGATACGCAGTATTTT	CSVGLALTDTQYF
many	TRBJ2-7	-	TRBV7-2	TGTGCCAGCAGCTTAGAGGGTCCCCCGGCGCTCAAGCAGTACTTC	CASSLEGPPALKQYF
-	TRBJ2-7	-	TRBV5-1	TGCGCCAGCAGCGCACCCCGGGACGGACCCTACGAGCAGTACTTC	CASSAPRDGPYEQYF
-	TRBJ2-1	-	TRBV5-1	TGCGCCAGCAGCTTGTTGCCCCAGAGCTCCTACAATGAGCAGTTCTTC	CASSLLPQSSYNEQFF
-	TRBJ2-7	-	TRBV10-3	TGTGCCATCAGGTGGGGGGCCTCCTACGAGCAGTACTTC	CAIRWGASYEQYF
many	TRBJ2-5	-	TRBV5-6	TGTGCCAGCAGCTCACCGGGACAGACCCAGTACTTC	CASSSPGQTQYF
-	TRBJ2-7	-	TRBV11-3	TGTGCCAGCAGCTTAACCCATGGCGGGAACTACGAGCAGTACTTC	CASSLTHGGNYEQYF
-	TRBJ2-3	TRBD2	TRBV28	TGTGCCAGCAGGCTTAGCGGGTACACAGATACGCAGTATTTT	CASRLSGYTDTQYF
many	TRBJ1-1	TRBD1	TRBV9	TGTGCCAGCAGTCCGGGACAGGGGGCTAGGGGGAACACTGAAGCTTTCTTT	CASSPGQGARGNTEAFF